The rows below give T cell receptor beta chains drawn from one sample of a study of blood T cell repertoires in COVID-19. Sequencing used immunoSEQ multiplex PCR; TCRdb keeps in-frame clones, though not all of them. The table records roughly 130,000 clones, over 65% of them present only once. The sequenced material came from peripheral blood. The source is a man aged 45 to 65 with acute or convalescent COVID-19. CDR3s include the opening cysteine and the closing phenylalanine or tryptophan. Each record gives: D gene, J gene, V gene, clone size, CDR3 protein, CDR3 DNA. D genes are given only for firm matches. Clone size is given for some rows only: seen once, a few or many times, or a class if the clone is expanded.

>NA|TRBJ2-2|TRBV15|NA
CATSRGQNTGELFF
TGTGCCACCAGCAGAGGACAGAACACCGGGGAGCTGTTTTTT
>TRBD1|TRBJ1-4|TRBV28|NA
CASSLTTGGGEKLFF
TGTGCCAGCAGTTTAACTACAGGGGGCGGTGAAAAACTGTTTTTT
>NA|TRBJ2-2|TRBV3-1/TRBV3-2|NA
CASSPGLSGGELFF
TGTGCCAGCAGCCCAGGCCTTAGCGGCGGGGAGCTGTTTTTT
>TRBD1|TRBJ2-5|TRBV9|NA
CASSVTDRYEETQYF
TGTGCCAGCAGCGTTACGGACAGGTACGAAGAGACCCAGTACTTC
>NA|TRBJ1-2|TRBV5-1|few
CASSLDSNYGYTF
TGCGCCAGCAGCTTGGACAGCAACTATGGCTACACCTTC
>NA|TRBJ2-3|TRBV27|once
CASSPLIPPVRQYF
TGTGCCAGCAGCCCTTTAATCCCCCCAGTACGGCAGTATTTT
>TRBD1|TRBJ2-1|TRBV30|NA
CAWSVSGQGRFF
TGTGCCTGGAGTGTATCGGGACAGGGTCGGTTCTTC
>NA|TRBJ2-1|TRBV15|NA
CATSRDGGADEQFF
TGTGCCACCAGCAGAGATGGCGGGGCGGATGAGCAGTTCTTC
>NA|TRBJ1-1|TRBV11-2|NA
CASSRGNTEAFF
TGTGCCAGCAGCCGGGGGAACACTGAAGCTTTCTTT
>TRBD2|TRBJ2-5|TRBV4-1|NA
CASSHPGGLAGVGETQYF
TGCGCCAGCAGCCACCCCGGTGGACTAGCGGGGGTCGGAGAGACCCAGTACTTC
>NA|TRBJ1-3|TRBV20-1|NA
CSASSGAGNTIYF
TGCAGTGCTAGTTCCGGGGCTGGAAACACCATATATTTT
>TRBD2|TRBJ2-1|TRBV3-1/TRBV3-2|NA
CASSEWGTKDEQFF
TGTGCCAGCAGCGAATGGGGGACTAAAGATGAGCAGTTCTTC
>NA|TRBJ2-4|TRBV7-9|few
CASSFQGGVNIQYF
TGTGCCAGCAGCTTCCAGGGGGGTGTGAACATTCAGTACTTC
>TRBD2|TRBJ2-5|TRBV19|NA
CASSPRGRGGQETQYF
TGTGCCAGTAGTCCGAGAGGGCGGGGGGGACAAGAGACCCAGTACTTC
>TRBD2|TRBJ2-3|TRBV7-3|NA
CASSPGLAGSTDTQYF
TGTGCCAGCAGCCCGGGACTAGCGGGGAGCACAGATACGCAGTATTTT
>NA|TRBJ2-2|TRBV19|NA
CASRQRAGNTGELFF
TGTGCCAGTAGGCAGCGAGCGGGGAACACCGGGGAGCTGTTTTTT
>NA|TRBJ2-5|TRBV7-6|NA
CASSSRGYQETQYF
TGTGCCAGCAGCTCCCGGGGTTACCAAGAGACCCAGTACTTC
>NA|TRBJ2-5|TRBV4-1|NA
CASSQVAETQYF
TGCGCCAGCAGCCAAGTTGCGGAGACCCAGTACTTC
>TRBD1|TRBJ1-5|TRBV19|few
CASSIGQGALNQPQHF
TGTGCCAGTAGTATAGGACAGGGGGCCTTGAATCAGCCCCAGCATTTT
>TRBD1|TRBJ1-2|TRBV7-8|NA
CASSLSVTGDPDYGYTF
TGTGCCAGCAGCTTATCGGTGACAGGGGATCCCGACTATGGCTACACCTTC